This entry features one T cell receptor (beta chain) sequence. Which antigen it targets is not known. It has no much larger one-base neighbor in the sample; base qualities were not kept. RNA was extracted using the RNeasy kit, and roughly 0.5 to 1 microgram was reverse transcribed with random hexamers. The immunoSEQ multiplex PCR assay, covering 54 Vbeta and 13 Jbeta segments, was used to amplify TCR beta CDR3 regions. PCR amplification bias was corrected by using a synthetic template baseline for primer optimization and computational correction. The study's processing was this. Only productive sequences were kept, with reads annotated to V, D and J genes according to IMGT and analyzed in immunoSEQ Analyzer. To calculate clonality, Shannon entropy was normalized by log2 of the number of productive unique sequences and then subtracted from one. For each patient and control, public and private clones were evaluated among the 100 most prevalent clones. Clones were defined as Susac-specific when absent from the healthy and MS cohorts, from fewer than 1,200 published viral clones and from other ImmuneACCESS disease sequences. Using fastp trimming at Q25 and MiXCR clonotype assembly, TCRdb reanalyzed the public sequencing data and kept in-frame beta chains. A single entry per CDR3 protein holds the most common genes and DNA from its merged rows. TCRdb's processing, not the study's, gives the V and J calls here. This sample has approximately 150,000 distinct CDR3 sequences in its table, and just over 90% of those were observed once. Jointly, the top ten make up roughly 0.08% of the sample.

This record belongs to a study of CD8 T cells in Susac syndrome (dated by TCRdb to 2018 to 2020). In terms of the full investigation: Whether CD8+ T cell activation and differentiation in Susac syndrome was antigen driven was tested using repertoire sequencing.

Peripheral blood CD8+ and CD4+ T cells from healthy donors, Susac syndrome patients and multiple sclerosis patients were profiled using high-throughput TCR beta sequencing. The healthy donors served as controls matched for age and sex. Bulk CD8+ and CD4+ T cells were purified by magnetic negative isolation, while CD8+ TEMRA cells were enriched using FACS. Blood was collected in EDTA tubes and processed within 24 hours, with PBMCs isolated through density gradient centrifugation. PBMCs intended for TCR sequencing were cryopreserved in liquid nitrogen and were subsequently thawed in a 37 degrees C water bath. A purity of at least 90% was achieved for sorted or isolated CD4+, CD8+ and CD8+ TEMRA cells. What the study reported, not specific to this receptor: The number of individuals in the TCR sequencing and HLA analysis was acknowledged as relatively small.

Including cysteine and phenylalanine, the CDR3 has 16 amino acids. The read is trimmed to its CDR3 DNA, 48 bases read in frame from base 1. At the junction V is shortened by 6 bases and J by 3 bases, with 18 bases in between. In the germline V gene, CDR1 corresponds to SNHLY and CDR2 to FYNNEI. Sequencing input: CD4+ T cells from PBMCs. The V gene is TRBV2 and the J gene is TRBJ2-4; TRBD1 might be the D gene, on 6 matching bases. The sequence came from a human donor in good health. The CDR3 protein is CASRGAGSSVKNIQYF. Here is the DNA: TGTGCCAGCAGGGGGGCTGGGAGTAGTGTCAAAAACATTCAGTACTTC. Reference TRBV2 and TRBJ2-4 genes cover what lies past the CDR3, so the full variable domain is EPEVTQTPSHQVTQMGQEVILRCVPISNHLYFYWYRQILGQKVEFLVSFYNNEISEKSEIFDDQFSVERPDGSNFTLKIRSTKLEDSAMYFCASRGAGSSVKNIQYFGAGTRLSVL.